The 5 T cell receptor beta chains below were found in one sample sequenced in a study of blood T cell repertoires in COVID-19. Using immunoSEQ multiplex PCR, the repertoire was profiled, and TCRdb retains in-frame clones only, with some absent. The sample records approximately 210,000 clones, approximately 82% being singletons. Sample: peripheral blood. The receptors shown here come from a woman in her seventies with active or convalescent COVID-19.

A few counts support this clone. CDR3 sequence reads: CSASRPTSGVYNEQFF. Written as DNA, the CDR3 is TGCAGTGCTAGTCGGCCGACTAGCGGAGTCTACAATGAGCAGTTCTTC. V usage is TRBV20-1 and J usage is TRBJ2-1; 9 nucleotides match TRBD2. The CDR3 runs to 16 residues. Germline CDR1 DFQATT, CDR2 SNEGSKA (reference sequence). Trimming took 3 bases from V and 3 from J; bases not matched to a gene: 9.

This chain connects TRBV5-1 to TRBJ2-7, with 8 positions matching TRBD2. CDR1 SGHRS and CDR2 YFSETQ come from the germline V gene. The CDR3 spans 16 residues. Trimming at V came to 4 bases and at J to 0 bases, leaving 9 bases not matched to a gene. The CDR3 is CASSEGTRGSSYEQYF. The CDR3 DNA follows: TGCGCCAGCAGCGAGGGGACTAGGGGGAGCTCCTACGAGCAGTACTTC.

This chain joins TRBV10-3 and TRBJ1-2, with D possibly being TRBD1 (6 bases). Per germline, CDR1 ENHRY and CDR2 SYGVKD. This CDR3 has 13 amino acids. V lost 3 bases and J 8 bases, leaving 13 bases between the germline ends. This chain's CDR3 is CAISEYREWGYTF. The DNA of the CDR3 is TGTGCCATCAGTGAATACAGGGAGTGGGGCTACACCTTC.

This chain joins TRBV7-9 and TRBJ1-2; D remains ambiguous. Germline-derived CDR1 and CDR2 are SEHNR and FQNEAQ (reference sequence). The CDR3 sequence is 14 residues long. V gave up 1 base and J gave up 4 bases, with 10 bases separating them. The CDR3 sequence is CASSLGQFPYGYTF. The CDR3 nucleotides read TGTGCCAGCAGCTTAGGGCAGTTTCCCTATGGCTACACCTTC.

The V gene is TRBV18, the J gene TRBJ2-7; 7 nucleotides line up with TRBD1. Germline V lookup: CDR1 KGHSH, CDR2 LQKENI. V lost 3 bases, J lost 0 bases, and 5 bases stayed unmatched. This CDR3 is 15 amino acids long. CDR3 sequence reads: CASSPFTGASYEQYF. Here the CDR3 DNA reads TGTGCCAGCTCACCCTTCACAGGGGCCTCCTACGAGCAGTACTTC. Full variable domain (missing parts from reference TRBV18 and TRBJ2-7): NAGVMQNPRHLVRRRGQEARLRCSPMKGHSHVYWYRQLPEEGLKFMVYLQKENIIDESGMPKERFSAEFPKEGPSILRIQQVVRGDSAAYFCASSPFTGASYEQYFGPGTRLTVT.